The rows below give T cell receptor beta chains drawn from one sample of a study of vaccination effects on CD4 cells after COVID-19. Sequenced by immunoSEQ multiplex PCR; TCRdb stores in-frame clones only, minus some. The table has fewer than 60,000 clones, 76% seen once. No antigen is known for these receptors. This specimen was CD4+ T cells from PBMCs cultured with HIV peptides, taken before COVID-19 vaccination. The origin of the receptors is a human donor who had a prior SARS-CoV-2 infection. CDR3s include the opening cysteine and the closing phenylalanine or tryptophan. The order of the fields is CDR3 DNA, CDR3 protein, clone size, V gene, J gene, D gene. The D gene is left open where the match is weak. Where a row states a size, it is once, few, many or the class of an expanded clone; other rows omit it.

TGTGCCAACCTCAGAAGTTCCAATCATAACTATGGCTACACCTTC,CANLRSSNHNYGYTF,once,TRBV2,TRBJ1-2,-
TGTGCCAGCAGTTTGAGGGGGAGTGAGCAGTTCTTC,CASSLRGSEQFF,-,TRBV28,TRBJ2-1,-
TGTGCCAGCAGTGAAGCGAGTCAGATCTCCTACGAGCAGTACTTC,CASSEASQISYEQYF,-,TRBV6-1,TRBJ2-7,-
TGTGCCTGGACTGGACAGTATAATTCACCCCTCCACTTT,CAWTGQYNSPLHF,few,TRBV30,TRBJ1-6,-
TGTGCCAGCAGCTTGGGGCCCCGCGAGAAGAACACTGAAGCTTTCTTT,CASSLGPREKNTEAFF,once,TRBV5-5,TRBJ1-1,-
TGTGCCAGTAGGAGACAACTAGCGGGCACAGATACGCAGTATTTT,CASRRQLAGTDTQYF,-,TRBV19,TRBJ2-3,TRBD2
TGTGCCAGCAGAAAGGGGGCGAACTATGGCTACACCTTC,CASRKGANYGYTF,-,TRBV2,TRBJ1-2,TRBD1
TGTGCCAGCAGCTCCCGTGGACAGGGGGCATCAGATACGCAGTATTTT,CASSSRGQGASDTQYF,few,TRBV7-2,TRBJ2-3,TRBD1
TGTGCCAGTCACGCCGGACAGAGCAATCAGCCCCAGCATTTT,CASHAGQSNQPQHF,-,TRBV19,TRBJ1-5,-
TGTGCCAGCTCACCAGGACTGACAACCTACGAGCAGTACTTC,CASSPGLTTYEQYF,once,TRBV18,TRBJ2-7,-
TGTGCCAGCAGTGGACCACAGGGGGCCGGTGGCTACACCTTC,CASSGPQGAGGYTF,once,TRBV2,TRBJ1-2,TRBD1
TGTGCCAGCAGTCGGACACCCACGGATTCACCCCTCCACTTT,CASSRTPTDSPLHF,few,TRBV6-5,TRBJ1-6,-
TGCGCCAGCAGCTTTTCTGACGGGAGAACGAACACCGGGGAGCTGTTTTTT,CASSFSDGRTNTGELFF,once,TRBV5-1,TRBJ2-2,-
TGTGCCAGCAGTTACCTAGGGGGCTCCTCCTACGAGCAGTACTTC,CASSYLGGSSYEQYF,-,TRBV6-2/TRBV6-3,TRBJ2-7,TRBD1
TGTGCCAGCAGCTCGGGCCCAGATACGCAGTATTTT,CASSSGPDTQYF,few,TRBV7-9,TRBJ2-3,-
TGTGCCAGCAGCTTAGGCTACAACTACGAGCAGTACTTC,CASSLGYNYEQYF,once,TRBV7-2,TRBJ2-7,-
TGTGCCAGCAGCTTAGTAAGGGACCGGTATCAGCCCCAGCATTTT,CASSLVRDRYQPQHF,few,TRBV7-8,TRBJ1-5,-
TGTGCCAGCAGCCTGGGTGAAACCCTGAGTCTCGGAGATACGCAGTATTTT,CASSLGETLSLGDTQYF,-,TRBV7-9,TRBJ2-3,-
TGTGCCAGCAGCCCGGGCACAGATACGCAGTATTTT,CASSPGTDTQYF,-,TRBV7-3,TRBJ2-3,-
TGTGCCAGCAGCCCTGGACAGGGGGTGTACGAGCAGTACTTC,CASSPGQGVYEQYF,few,TRBV7-2,TRBJ2-7,TRBD1
TGTGCTAGTGGTTTGGTATGGGCAGGGGGCCTCTACAATGAGCAGTTCTTC,CASGLVWAGGLYNEQFF,-,TRBV12-5,TRBJ2-1,TRBD1
TGTGCCAGCAGCTTTGGGCAGGGACAGCAGTACTTC,CASSFGQGQQYF,-,TRBV11-3,TRBJ2-7,-
TGTGCCAGCAGCTCGACACACTCTTTTGACAGGACTAACTATGGCTACACCTTC,CASSSTHSFDRTNYGYTF,-,TRBV5-6,TRBJ1-2,-
TGTGCCACTCCGGGACAGATCACTAACTATGGCTACACCTTC,CATPGQITNYGYTF,few,TRBV5-8,TRBJ1-2,TRBD1
TGTGCCAGCAGCTTAGTAGGACTAGCGGACTACAATGAGCAGTTCTTC,CASSLVGLADYNEQFF,-,TRBV7-6,TRBJ2-1,TRBD2
TGTGCCAGCAGCGTATCTCCGTCCATGGACATTCAGTACTTC,CASSVSPSMDIQYF,-,TRBV9,TRBJ2-4,-
TGTGCCAGCAGGTCTAGACTAGCGGGCGGGAGCTCCTACAATGAGCAGTTCTTC,CASRSRLAGGSSYNEQFF,few,TRBV7-8,TRBJ2-1,TRBD2
TGCGCCAGCAGCTTAGGGGTATTAGCCTCTGGGGCCAACGTCCTGACTTTC,CASSLGVLASGANVLTF,-,TRBV5-1,TRBJ2-6,-
TGTGCCAGCAGTGAGGTGGGGGGGGATCAGCCCCAGCATTTT,CASSEVGGDQPQHF,-,TRBV6-1,TRBJ1-5,-
TGTGCCAGCAGGTCCTGGGGCTATGGCACAGATACGCAGTATTTT,CASRSWGYGTDTQYF,-,TRBV6-5,TRBJ2-3,-
TGTGCCAGCACTATGACTAGCGAGCAATTGGACTTC,CASTMTSEQLDF,-,TRBV28,TRBJ2-7,TRBD2
TGCAGCGTTGAAGAACTAGCTGGACAATATGAGCAGTTCTTC,CSVEELAGQYEQFF,few,TRBV29-1,TRBJ2-1,-
TGTGCCACACCCGGACCCCACTACCGCGAGCAGTACTTC,CATPGPHYREQYF,-,TRBV6-4,TRBJ2-7,-
TGTGCCAGCAGCTCCCCCACCGGACTAGCCGTCCTCCGTCAGTATTTT,CASSSPTGLAVLRQYF,-,TRBV11-2,TRBJ2-3,TRBD2
TGTGCCAGCAGCTCTGGGCGGGGGTTTAGCACAGATACGCAGTATTTT,CASSSGRGFSTDTQYF,-,TRBV9,TRBJ2-3,TRBD2
TGTGCCAGCAGCTTAATCCCTACAGATACGCAGTATTTT,CASSLIPTDTQYF,-,TRBV7-2,TRBJ2-3,-
TGCAGTGCTAGTTGGACTAGCGGGCGTTCCCGCGTCGCCAAAAACATTCAGTACTTC,CSASWTSGRSRVAKNIQYF,-,TRBV20-1,TRBJ2-4,TRBD2
TGTGCCAGCTCACCGGAGCTAGCGGCGAACAATGAGCAGTTCTTC,CASSPELAANNEQFF,-,TRBV18,TRBJ2-1,TRBD2
TGTGCCAGTAGTAGCCCCCCAGGGGTCTCTATCAATGAGCAGTTCTTC,CASSSPPGVSINEQFF,-,TRBV19,TRBJ2-1,-
TGCGCCAGCAGCTTGGCCGGGGCAGACTATGGCTACACCTTC,CASSLAGADYGYTF,-,TRBV5-1,TRBJ1-2,-
TGTGCCAGCAGCTTAGTTGGCAGGGGGCTCACTGAAGCTTTCTTT,CASSLVGRGLTEAFF,few,TRBV7-8,TRBJ1-1,TRBD1